Each of the 22 T cell receptor beta chains below was sequenced from the same sample in a study of response to subunit inactivated influenza vaccine. MiXCR was run by TCRdb on the RT-PCR reads, yielding one entry per CDR3 protein. This sample has around 200,000 distinct CDR3 sequences; around 15% occur once, and the top ten carry approximately 24%. The source material was CD8+ T cells sorted from PBMCs, sampled approximately 5 days after vaccination. All receptors derive from a man aged 45-65 years who received an inactivated influenza vaccine.

The chain has TRBV6-2 or TRBV6-3 and TRBJ2-4, with unresolved D. With 2 bases removed from V and 4 bases from J, the gap between germline ends came to 9 bases. CDR3 size: 14 residues. Germline V gene sequence: CDR1 MNHEY, CDR2 SVGEGT. CDR3 region: CASSYRTDKNIQYF. In nucleotides, the CDR3 is TGTGCCAGCAGTTACCGGACGGATAAAAACATTCAGTACTTC.

The rearrangement joins TRBV27 to TRBJ2-7, with 12 nucleotides matching TRBD1. There are 15 residues in the CDR3. With 2 bases clipped from V and 5 bases from J, the junction kept 4 bases outside the gene matches. CDR1 MNHEY and CDR2 SMNVEV come from the germline V gene (reference sequence). The CDR3 DNA sequence: TGTGCCAGCAGTTTAGGGACAGGGGGCGTGAACGAGCAGTACTTC. Its protein product is CASSLGTGGVNEQYF.

The genes are TRBV4-3 and TRBJ2-5; D call uncertain. The V end was cut by 0 bases, the J end by 5 bases, with 13 bases between. The CDR3 covers 15 residues. Looked up from germline, CDR1 is LGHNA and CDR2 is YSLEER. The CDR3 DNA reads TGCGCCAGCAGCCAAGATTTAAGGGTCTGGGAGACCCAGTACTTC. Translating gives CASSQDLRVWETQYF.

This clonotype was seen only a few times. The chain uses TRBV27 and TRBJ2-7; D possibly corresponds to TRBD1 (5 bases). Trimming took 4 bases from V and 5 from J, leaving 12 bases between them. CDR3 length: 13 amino acids. CDR1 and CDR2 (germline): MNHEY, SMNVEV (reference sequence). The chain's CDR3 is CASSSLRVDEQYF. Written as DNA, the CDR3 is TGTGCCAGCAGTTCCCTCAGGGTCGACGAGCAGTACTTC.

This clonotype was seen ten or more times. This chain connects TRBV7-9 to TRBJ1-2; D is undetermined. The V and J ends lost 6 bases and 4 bases respectively, with 21 bases between them. The germline V gene encodes CDR1 SEHNR and CDR2 FQNEAQ (reference sequence). The CDR3 consists of 16 residues. CDR3 nucleotide sequence: TGTGCCAGCAGTCTCTACTTGTCCGCCGGCCCCTATGGCTACACCTTC. This codes for CASSLYLSAGPYGYTF.

The chain joins TRBV6-2 or TRBV6-3 to TRBJ2-5; D is possibly TRBD2 (5 bases). The CDR3 runs 16 residues. The germline CDR1 and CDR2 sequences are MNHEY and SVGEGT. V lost 6 bases, J lost 2 bases, and 19 bases lay in between. CDR3: CASSPFALGVQETQYF. CDR3 coding DNA: TGTGCCAGCAGCCCCTTTGCTTTGGGAGTACAAGAGACCCAGTACTTC.

The chain combines TRBV28 with TRBJ2-2; D is unclear. Germline values: CDR1 MDHEN, CDR2 SYDVKM. The V end lost 1 base, the J end lost 6 bases, and 12 bases lay between the germline ends. This CDR3 is 15 amino acids long. The CDR3 region is CASSLSGSHAGELFF. CDR3 coding DNA: TGTGCCAGCAGTTTATCCGGCAGTCACGCCGGGGAGCTGTTTTTT. Full variable domain (outside the CDR3, taken from reference TRBV28 and TRBJ2-2): DVKVTQSSRYLVKRTGEKVFLECVQDMDHENMFWYRQDPGLGLRLIYFSYDVKMKEKGDIPEGYSVSREKKERFSLILESASTNQTSMYLCASSLSGSHAGELFFGEGSRLTVL.

This clonotype has a handful of counts. The J gene is TRBJ2-2, the V gene TRBV20-1; D is ambiguous. The CDR3 runs 16 residues. The V end was cut by 0 bases, the J end by 2 bases, with 13 bases between. From germline, CDR1 is DFQATT and CDR2 SNEGSKA (reference sequence). The CDR3 coding sequence is TGCAGTGCTAGAGATCTATATAGGGAAAACACCGGGGAGCTGTTTTTT. It translates to CSARDLYRENTGELFF.

The rearrangement links TRBV6-1 to TRBJ1-5; 8 bases fit TRBD1. Germline CDR1 is MNHNS and CDR2 is SASEGT. The V segment lost 6 bases and the J segment 7 bases; nucleotides outside the gene matches: 17. This CDR3 has 17 amino acids. This CDR3 is CASRTTGQVAFGQPQHF. In nucleotides, the CDR3 is TGTGCCAGCAGGACGACGGGACAGGTGGCCTTCGGGCAGCCCCAGCATTTT.

The gene calls are TRBV9 and TRBJ1-2; 10 bases match TRBD1. V lost 4 bases, J lost 4 bases, and 7 bases stayed unmatched. The germline gives CDR1 SGDLS, CDR2 YYNGEE. The length of the CDR3 is 15 residues. The DNA of the CDR3 is TGTGCCAGCAGCAATTCCGGGACAGGGGTCTATGGCTACACCTTC. This codes for CASSNSGTGVYGYTF.

Only a few counts were recorded for this clonotype. This chain links TRBV6-1 with TRBJ2-2, with D uncertain. There are 14 residues in the CDR3. Trimming removed 6 bases at V and 2 bases at J, with 10 bases between. The V gene's germline CDR1 is MNHNS and CDR2 SASEGT. The DNA for the CDR3 is TGTGCCAGCAGCCCTCTCTTAAACACCGGGGAGCTGTTTTTT. Translated, it gives CASSPLLNTGELFF.

This clonotype has only a few counts. This chain joins TRBV10-3 and TRBJ1-2; D is uncertain. The CDR3 consists of 17 residues. Germline-derived CDR1 and CDR2 are ENHRY and SYGVKD. Trimming left V 5 bases short and J 3 bases short, with 22 bases between. CDR3: CAISFQLASYDHYGYTF. The CDR3, as DNA: TGTGCCATCAGTTTTCAGTTGGCATCCTACGATCACTATGGCTACACCTTC.

This clonotype appeared a few times. CDR3 sequence (DNA): TGTGCCAGCAGTCCCCTAGTAACAGATACGCAGTATTTT. Protein: CASSPLVTDTQYF. The chain couples TRBV28 to TRBJ2-3, with D uncertain. The CDR3 is 13 residues long. V was trimmed by 5 bases and J by 3 bases, leaving 9 bases between them. Germline V CDR1 and CDR2: MDHEN, SYDVKM.

This clonotype was observed a handful of times. The chain uses TRBV6-1 and TRBJ2-7; TRBD2 agrees at 12 bases. V gave up 6 bases and J gave up 3 bases; unmatched junction bases: 6. The CDR3 sequence is 15 residues long. The V gene's germline CDR1 is MNHNS and CDR2 SASEGT. The CDR3 sequence is CASRTGLAGYYEQYF. The CDR3 DNA is TGTGCCAGCAGAACAGGACTAGCGGGGTACTACGAGCAGTACTTC.

The V call is TRBV5-1, the J call TRBJ2-7; D not resolved. This CDR3 comprises 9 residues. Per germline, CDR1 SGHRS and CDR2 YFSETQ. The ends were cut back, 6 bases at V and 4 bases at J, with 2 bases in the middle. The CDR3: CASKYEQYF. For the CDR3, the DNA is TGCGCCAGCAAGTACGAGCAGTACTTC.

This sequence joins TRBV11-2 and TRBJ2-7; no clear D gene. From germline, CDR1 is SGHAT and CDR2 FQNNGV. V lost 1 base, J lost 3 bases, and 13 bases lay in between. This CDR3 is 15 amino acids long. In DNA form, the CDR3 reads TGTGCCAGCAGCTTAGCGTCAGCCTCTGTCTACGAGCAGTACTTC. It translates to CASSLASASVYEQYF.

This clonotype was observed a few times. This chain connects TRBV27 to TRBJ2-1; D is perhaps TRBD1 (5 bases). Germline V gene data show CDR1 as MNHEY and CDR2 as SMNVEV (reference sequence). V was cut by 3 bases and J by 3 bases, with 12 bases left in between. This CDR3 comprises 15 residues. CDR3 in DNA: TGTGCCAGCAGTTTGGGGTTGGGGCTCTACAATGAGCAGTTCTTC. As protein: CASSLGLGLYNEQFF.

The genes are TRBV2 and TRBJ1-1, with D tentatively TRBD1 (5 bases). Germline V gene lookup returns CDR1 SNHLY and CDR2 FYNNEI. This CDR3 comprises 15 residues. Trimming took 7 bases from V and 3 from J, leaving 18 bases between them. The DNA of the CDR3 is TGTGCCAGCACTACCTTTGGTGGGGCCGACACTGAAGCTTTCTTT. Protein product: CASTTFGGADTEAFF.

This clonotype has a handful of counts. The V call is TRBV5-1, the J call TRBJ2-3; TRBD1 is a possible D gene (5 bases). The CDR3 length is 19 residues. Germline CDR1 SGHRS, CDR2 YFSETQ. Trimming cost V 1 base and J 0 bases, with 21 bases left between them. CDR3 protein: CASSLPLTPDTTSTDTQYF. The CDR3 DNA sequence: TGCGCCAGCAGCTTGCCCTTGACCCCGGACACTACTAGCACAGATACGCAGTATTTT. The variable domain in full, with the rest retrieved from reference TRBV5-1 and TRBJ2-3, is KAGVTQTPRYLIKTRGQQVTLSCSPISGHRSVSWYQQTPGQGLQFLFEYFSETQRNKGNFPGRFSGRQFSNSRSEMNVSTLELGDSALYLCASSLPLTPDTTSTDTQYFGPGTRLTVL.

This clonotype was recorded a few times. The chain recombines TRBV28 with TRBJ2-1; tentatively, D is TRBD1 or TRBD2 (5 bases each). Trimming removed 7 bases from V and 7 bases from J, with 20 bases in between. The CDR3 is 15 residues long. Germline CDR1 and CDR2: MDHEN and SYDVKM. CDR3 in amino acids: CASMGVGALGNEQFF. For the CDR3, the DNA is TGTGCCAGCATGGGGGTGGGAGCCCTTGGGAATGAGCAGTTCTTC.

This clonotype was detected many times. The chain couples TRBV25-1 to TRBJ2-7; the match to TRBD1 covers 8 bases. The CDR3 runs to 14 residues. Germline-derived CDR1 and CDR2 are MGHDK and SYGVNS. Trimming took 5 bases from V and 3 from J; bases not matched to a gene: 6. This chain's CDR3 is CASSPTGTGYEQYF. The CDR3 DNA follows: TGTGCCAGCAGTCCGACCGGGACAGGCTACGAGCAGTACTTC.

In this sample, this clonotype turned up a few times. The gene calls are TRBV12-3 or TRBV12-4 and TRBJ2-3; D gene unclear. V was clipped by 7 bases and J by 0 bases, with 5 bases between them. CDR3 length: 12 residues. The CDR3: CASTDSTDTQYF. The CDR3 DNA reads TGTGCCAGCACCGACAGCACAGATACGCAGTATTTT.